Here is one T cell receptor (beta chain) with its context. The antigen is unknown. A read error may produce the germline difference seen at one junction end. Produced via immunoSEQ multiplex PCR; TCRdb's table is partial and in-frame only. The sample holds around 300,000 clones, 75% to 90% seen once. The CDR3 has 14 amino acids. Germline V lookup: CDR1 SGDLS, CDR2 YYNGEE. These data originate in a study of Ad26.COV2.S vaccination and SARS-CoV-2 variants. Study details: Ad26.COV2.S given intramuscularly, once or twice 56 days apart.

Notes on the study in general: Responses of spike-specific T cells (both CD8+ and CD4+) reportedly showed substantial breadth after vaccination. Analyses of TCR breadth and depth may have underestimated total T cell responses.

Stated treatment: some 19 received Ad26.COV2.S at low or high dose, single or two shots; 5 received placebo; per-sample allocation not given. Sampling occurred on day 63 after the first vaccine or placebo injection. At a Boston site, the person donating was an adult of 18-55 years. The specimen was peripheral blood, collected in a trial of Ad26.COV2.S vaccine versus placebo. This receptor was obtained from a person aged 18-65 years who received the Ad26.COV2.S COVID-19 vaccine or a placebo. This chain links TRBV9 with TRBJ1-1; D is undetermined. This CDR3 is CVSQRSPEGTEAFF. The CDR3 DNA follows: TGTGTCAGCCAAAGGTCCCCGGAGGGCACTGAAGCTTTCTTT.